This T cell receptor beta chain was captured in a study of metastatic and nonmetastatic thyroid tumors. For the study at large: Thyroid patients, malignant and benign, had repertoires compared across blood and tumor or nodule tissue.

The authors' processing: A classifier for distant metastasis in papillary thyroid cancer was constructed using CDR3 differences observed across clinicopathological groups. MiXCR was used by TCRdb to re-call the PCR reads. TCRdb's processing, not the authors' own work, is the source of the V and J calls. The data hold approximately 15,000 clones, with approximately 23% observed a single time. All patients reached thyroid surgery having received no treatment beforehand. Findings and limits, study-wide: The reported finding was significantly higher TCR beta diversity in malignant thyroid tumors relative to benign nodules, in blood and tumor.

V gave up 5 bases and J gave up 11 bases, with 15 bases separating them. CDR3 length: 11 residues. Germline CDR1 reads GTSNPN; CDR2 reads SVGIG (reference sequence). This clone occurred many times. Antigen unknown. This clonotype originated in a female donor with papillary thyroid cancer or a benign thyroid nodule (not recorded which). Some clones in this sample may be carry-over from other donors' samples. The sample was adjacent normal tissue. This chain joins TRBV30 and TRBJ1-1, with D maybe TRBD1 (5 bases). In DNA form, the CDR3 reads TGTGCCTGGGGGGCGGGCGGTTTTGCTTTCTTT. It translates to CAWGAGGFAFF.